This passage covers 31 T cell receptor beta chains from one sample sequenced in a study of T cell responses to AZD1222 COVID-19 vaccine. Method: immunoSEQ multiplex PCR; TCRdb's copy keeps in-frame clones and lacks some. The sample includes about 150,000 clones, 92% of them seen just once. The specimen comprised peripheral blood, sampled 28 days after the second AZD1222 dose. These receptors originate from an adult who received the AZD1222 COVID-19 vaccine.

This clone was seen once. The rearrangement links TRBV18 to TRBJ2-7; perhaps TRBD2 as D (6 bases). This CDR3 has 14 amino acids. Trimming shortened V by 2 bases and J by 3 bases, and 11 bases separated the two germline ends. The germline V gene encodes CDR1 KGHSH and CDR2 LQKENI. The CDR3 DNA sequence: TGTGCCAGCTCACCAGGGACTCAAAGCTACGAGCAGTACTTC. Translating it yields CASSPGTQSYEQYF.

The chain uses TRBV3-1 (or the pseudogene TRBV3-2) and TRBJ2-7; 10 nucleotides align to TRBD2. Germline V gene sequence: CDR1 LGHDT, CDR2 YNNKEL (reference sequence). V trimming: 5 bases; J trimming: 4 bases; junction bases outside the gene matches: 5. CDR3 length: 14 residues. The CDR3 region has the DNA TGTGCCAGCAGCAACCTAGCGGGAGAGTACGAGCAGTACTTC. It encodes CASSNLAGEYEQYF.

V and J are TRBV24-1 and TRBJ1-1; D remains ambiguous. Deletions cut 5 bases from V and 1 base from J, with 7 bases between. CDR1 is KGHDR, CDR2 SFDVKD, per germline. The CDR3 sequence is 13 residues long. CDR3 loop: CATSGDKNTEAFF. For the CDR3, the DNA is TGTGCCACCAGTGGTGACAAGAACACTGAAGCTTTCTTT.

The CDR3 sequence: CASSGRDASYEQYF. The CDR3 nucleotides are TGTGCCAGCAGCGGCCGGGACGCCTCCTACGAGCAGTACTTC. The V call is TRBV9, the J call TRBJ2-7, with D perhaps TRBD1 or TRBD2 (5 bases each). The germline V and J ends were trimmed by 3 bases and 0 bases, with 10 bases remaining between them. The CDR3 length is 14 residues. Germline V CDR1 and CDR2: SGDLS, YYNGEE.

CDR3: CASKSAGATEAFF. The CDR3 DNA follows: TGTGCCAGCAAGTCGGCAGGGGCCACTGAAGCTTTCTTT. The V gene is TRBV6-5, the J gene TRBJ1-1, with TRBD1 as a possible D gene (6 bases). This CDR3 region has 13 residues. CDR1 is MNHEY, CDR2 SVGAGI, per germline. Trimming took off 7 bases at V and 4 bases at J, with 13 bases between the two ends.

The rearrangement joins TRBV7-8 to TRBJ2-1; perhaps TRBD2 as D (5 bases). Per the germline V gene, CDR1 is SGHVS and CDR2 is FQNEAQ. The ends were cut back, 5 bases at V and 0 bases at J, with 14 bases in the middle. CDR3 length equals 16 residues. The CDR3 loop reads CASSQMGVGSYNEQFF. In nucleotides, the CDR3 is TGTGCCAGCAGCCAAATGGGAGTCGGCTCCTACAATGAGCAGTTCTTC.

The chain combines TRBV19 with TRBJ2-2, with 10 nucleotides matching TRBD2. The CDR3 consists of 17 residues. The V and J ends lost 6 bases and 5 bases, in that order; junction bases with no gene match: 12. Looked up from germline, CDR1 is LNHDA and CDR2 is SQIVND (reference sequence). This chain's CDR3 is CASSSEKAGGRTGELFF. In DNA form, the CDR3 reads TGTGCCAGTAGCTCTGAGAAAGCGGGAGGGCGTACCGGGGAGCTGTTTTTT.

The chain has TRBV11-3 and TRBJ2-2; 10 bases agree with TRBD2. The germline gives CDR1 SGHNT, CDR2 YENEEA. The trim removed 2 bases at V and 6 bases at J, leaving 9 bases unmatched. The CDR3 loop spans 17 amino acids. CDR3 protein: CASSLHLAGDEAGELFF. The CDR3 coding sequence is TGTGCCAGCAGCTTACATCTAGCGGGAGACGAGGCCGGGGAGCTGTTTTTT.

The chain carries TRBV29-1 and TRBJ2-2; D possibly corresponds to TRBD2 (6 bases). The CDR3 is 15 residues long. The germline CDR1 and CDR2 sequences are SQVTM and ANQGSEA. V lost 4 bases and J lost 2, with 14 bases in between. The CDR3 DNA follows: TGCAGCGTTGGTACGGGGGATCCCAACACCGGGGAGCTGTTTTTT. Translation gives CSVGTGDPNTGELFF.

The V gene is TRBV19, the J gene TRBJ2-2; TRBD2 is a possible D gene (5 bases). The CDR3 totals 15 residues. Germline lookup yields CDR1 LNHDA and CDR2 SQIVND (reference sequence). Trimming removed 1 base at V and 6 bases at J, with 12 bases between. The CDR3 loop is CASSIGASSAGELFF. DNA of the CDR3: TGTGCCAGTAGTATAGGTGCTAGCTCGGCCGGGGAGCTGTTTTTT.

The chain employs TRBV7-9 and TRBJ1-1, with TRBD1 as a possible D gene (6 bases). Looked up from germline, CDR1 is SEHNR and CDR2 is FQNEAQ (reference sequence). The CDR3 totals 14 residues. The V gene lost 2 bases and the J gene lost 5 bases, with 12 bases spanning the gap. Here the CDR3 DNA reads TGTGCCAGCAGCTTATTAGGGGGGCCTACTGAAGCTTTCTTT. Amino acids: CASSLLGGPTEAFF.

The chain recombines TRBV7-9 with TRBJ1-2, with a tentative D call TRBD1 (6 bases). Trimming cost V 0 bases and J 4 bases, with 9 bases left between them. The CDR3 is 14 residues long. CDR1 and CDR2 from the germline V gene are SEHNR and FQNEAQ (reference sequence). The CDR3 protein is CASSLAGGTYGYTF. The CDR3 coding sequence is TGTGCCAGCAGCTTAGCAGGGGGAACCTATGGCTACACCTTC.

The chain couples TRBV5-1 to TRBJ1-6; no reliable D call. The germline V gene has CDR1 SGHRS and CDR2 YFSETQ. Trimming shortened V by 5 bases and J by 8 bases, and 11 bases separated the two germline ends. The CDR3 sequence is 13 residues long. CDR3 loop: CASRALEDSPLHF. The DNA of the CDR3 is TGCGCCAGCAGGGCTCTTGAGGATTCACCCCTCCACTTT.

This clone was counted a few times. The rearrangement joins TRBV19 to TRBJ1-1; no clear D gene. The CDR3 extends over 14 amino acids. The V and J ends lost 7 bases and 0 bases respectively, with 12 bases between them. CDR1 and CDR2 from the germline V gene are LNHDA and SQIVND (reference sequence). CDR3 DNA sequence: TGTGCCAGTAAGCGAGAGCGATTGAACACTGAAGCTTTCTTT. This gives the protein CASKRERLNTEAFF.

This chain joins TRBV5-8 and TRBJ2-6; no definite D call. Germline CDR1 reads SGHTS; CDR2 reads YDEGEE. With 5 bases removed from V and 3 bases from J, the gap between germline ends came to 15 bases. The CDR3 extends over 16 amino acids. The CDR3 sequence is CASSSASFIGANVLTF. The CDR3 coding sequence is TGTGCCAGCAGTTCTGCTTCGTTTATTGGGGCCAACGTCCTGACTTTC.

This rearrangement joins TRBV6-5 to TRBJ2-2; TRBD2 is a possible D gene (5 bases). This CDR3 is built from 13 residues. Per germline, CDR1 MNHEY and CDR2 SVGAGI. V lost 2 bases, J lost 4 bases, and 5 bases lay in between. The CDR3 DNA reads TGTGCCAGCAGTTACGAGGGCACCGGGGAGCTGTTTTTT. It encodes CASSYEGTGELFF.

The V and J genes are TRBV25-1 and TRBJ1-2; no firm D call. CDR1 is MGHDK and CDR2 is SYGVNS in the germline V gene. The V end lost 1 base, the J end lost 6 bases, and 9 bases lay between the germline ends. The CDR3 sequence is 13 residues long. The CDR3: CASSEWSPHGYTF. The CDR3 DNA is TGTGCCAGCAGTGAATGGTCTCCCCATGGCTACACCTTC.

The chain recombines TRBV5-1 with TRBJ1-2; maybe TRBD1 (5 bases). This CDR3 is built from 15 residues. Germline V gene data show CDR1 as SGHRS and CDR2 as YFSETQ. Trimming removed 4 bases from V and 0 bases from J, with 13 bases in between. The CDR3 sequence: CASSSRDVANYGYTF. Here the CDR3 DNA reads TGCGCCAGCAGCAGCCGGGACGTAGCTAACTATGGCTACACCTTC.

The chain recombines TRBV15 with TRBJ2-5; the D gene is possibly TRBD1 (5 bases). V was cut by 1 base and J by 1 base, with 10 bases left in between. Germline-derived CDR1 and CDR2 are LNHNV and YYDKDF (reference sequence). CDR3 length: 15 amino acids. The CDR3 DNA reads TGTGCCACCAGCAGAGGGCAGGGCCCCCAAGAGACCCAGTACTTC. Encoded protein: CATSRGQGPQETQYF.

This clone was seen once. The V call is TRBV2, the J call TRBJ1-2, with a tentative D call TRBD1 (5 bases). CDR3 length equals 13 residues. V lost 11 bases, J lost 3 bases, and 16 bases lay in between. Germline CDR1 reads SNHLY; CDR2 reads FYNNEI. The DNA of the CDR3 is TGTGCCCCCAGGGACGGCGTTGACTATGGCTACACCTTC. Protein product: CAPRDGVDYGYTF.

Concerning this clone: Since the CDR3 does not end with the conserved phenylalanine or tryptophan, this likely comes from a read error. The DNA is omitted, as the CDR3 cannot be located on it reliably, and the CDR3 follows TCRdb's listing. The chain carries TRBV30 and TRBJ1-1; the DNA was not compared with TRBD1, the D call given in the table. From its first to its last residue, the CDR3 has 13 amino acids. Looked up from germline, CDR1 is GTSNPN and CDR2 is SVGIG (reference sequence). The CDR3 region is CAWSVDPGQGASL.

The DNA of the CDR3 is TGTGCCAGCAGCTTAGCTCCAGGACCGGCTTTCTTT. Its protein product is CASSLAPGPAFF. The chain couples TRBV7-2 to TRBJ1-1; D is undetermined. Trimming took 0 bases from V and 11 from J, leaving 10 bases between them. The germline V gene encodes CDR1 SGHTA and CDR2 FQGNSA. There are 12 residues in the CDR3.

The chain uses TRBV18 and TRBJ1-1; D not certain. The CDR3 has 13 residues. Per germline, CDR1 KGHSH and CDR2 LQKENI. V lost 2 bases and J lost 3, with 7 bases in between. CDR3 in DNA: TGTGCCAGCTCACCAGTTGGGGACACTGAAGCTTTCTTT. It is translated as CASSPVGDTEAFF.

The chain couples TRBV11-2 to TRBJ2-7; no firm D call. In germline, CDR1 is SGHAT, CDR2 FQNNGV. The CDR3 contains 14 residues. With 3 bases removed from V and 0 bases from J, the gap between germline ends came to 9 bases. For the CDR3, the DNA is TGTGCCAGCAGCTTGTCAGGAGCCTCCTACGAGCAGTACTTC. Translated, it gives CASSLSGASYEQYF.

This clone was seen just once. The chain joins TRBV27 to TRBJ1-5; the D gene is possibly TRBD1 (5 bases). This CDR3 spans 13 amino acids. CDR1 is MNHEY and CDR2 is SMNVEV in the germline V gene (reference sequence). V was cut by 7 bases and J by 6 bases, with 13 bases left in between. The CDR3 sequence is CASNPSGGQPQHF. The CDR3 DNA reads as TGTGCCAGCAACCCCAGTGGGGGTCAGCCCCAGCATTTT.

The chain joins TRBV9 to TRBJ2-3, with no clear D. The CDR3 totals 14 residues. Trimming shortened V by 0 bases and J by 7 bases, and 12 bases separated the two germline ends. The germline V gene has CDR1 SGDLS and CDR2 YYNGEE. This CDR3 is CASSVGDHSNTQYF. The CDR3 nucleotides are TGTGCCAGCAGCGTAGGGGATCATTCTAATACGCAGTATTTT. The full variable domain, with the rest looked up from reference TRBV9 and TRBJ2-3, is DSGVTQTPKHLITATGQRVTLRCSPRSGDLSVYWYQQSLDQGLQFLIQYYNGEERAKGNILERFSAQQFPDLHSELNLSSLELGDSALYFCASSVGDHSNTQYFGPGTRLTVL.

The chain recombines TRBV19 with TRBJ2-1; 9 nucleotides line up with TRBD2. V shed 6 bases, J shed 9 bases, and the junction held 6 bases outside the gene matches. Germline CDR1 LNHDA, CDR2 SQIVND (reference sequence). This CDR3 spans 13 amino acids. As DNA, the CDR3 is TGTGCCAGTAGCCCCGGACTAGCGTTTGAGCAGTTCTTC. It translates to CASSPGLAFEQFF.

The chain has TRBV11-3 and TRBJ1-1; tentatively, D is TRBD1 (5 bases). The CDR3 consists of 15 residues. Trimming pared 2 bases from V and 5 bases from J, leaving 15 bases between. CDR1 is SGHNT and CDR2 is YENEEA in the germline V gene. This CDR3 reads CASSLRRVGGTEAFF. CDR3 sequence (DNA): TGTGCCAGCAGCTTACGACGGGTGGGGGGGACTGAAGCTTTCTTT.

The chain has TRBV10-3 and TRBJ1-2; D is possibly TRBD1 (5 bases). Trimming took off 9 bases at V and 0 bases at J, with 14 bases between the two ends. The CDR3 runs to 14 residues. Germline V lookup: CDR1 ENHRY, CDR2 SYGVKD. The CDR3 coding sequence is TGTGCCATGACCGGGACGGAAGCTAACTATGGCTACACCTTC. This sequence encodes CAMTGTEANYGYTF.

The chain combines TRBV6-5 with TRBJ2-3, with D possibly being TRBD2 (6 bases). V was cut by 7 bases and J by 4 bases, with 18 bases left in between. CDR3 size: 15 residues. Per germline, CDR1 MNHEY and CDR2 SVGAGI. In DNA, the CDR3 is TGTGCCAGCACCTTACGACTAGAACCAGCAGATACGCAGTATTTT. It yields the protein CASTLRLEPADTQYF.

CDR3 DNA sequence: TGTGCCAGCAGTTTGCCTAGCGATGAGCAGTTCTTC. Amino acids: CASSLPSDEQFF. This chain connects TRBV27 to TRBJ2-1; D is possibly TRBD2 (6 bases). The CDR3 is 12 amino acids. CDR1 and CDR2 from the germline V gene are MNHEY and SMNVEV (reference sequence). The V and J ends lost 3 bases and 8 bases respectively, with 8 bases between them.